This T cell receptor beta chain was retrieved from a study of response to subunit inactivated influenza vaccine. The CDR3 consists of 14 residues. CDR1 and CDR2 (germline): SQVTM, ANQGSEA. The junction had 8 bases not matched to a gene; V was cut back by 4 bases and J by 6 bases. This clonotype has a count of ten or more. TCRdb re-analysed the RT-PCR reads in MiXCR, keeping a single row per CDR3 protein. Counted here are 450,000 to 600,000 distinct CDR3 sequences, less than 10% occurring once; the ten biggest clones make up 13%. The source material was PBMCs from blood, sampled roughly 24 months after vaccination. The receptor comes from a man aged 45 to 70 who received an inactivated influenza vaccine. The rearrangement uses TRBV29-1 and TRBJ2-7; 11 bases align to TRBD2. The CDR3 region has the DNA TGCAGCGTTGTAACTAGCGGGAGAATACTCGAGCAGTACTTC. Translating it yields CSVVTSGRILEQYF.